These 9 T cell receptor beta chains were sequenced from one sample in a study of shared clonotypes between healthy human individuals. Clones were read by immunoSEQ multiplex PCR, and TCRdb kept only the in-frame ones, dropping some. The sample includes about 2.3 million clones, approximately 95% of them seen just once. Sequencing was performed on naive CD4+ T cells from PBMCs. As to subset: CD45RA+ positively selected. The receptors originated from a man in his late teens or twenties in good health. Some clones in this sample may be carry-over from other donors' samples.

The chain recombines TRBV10-1 with TRBJ2-2; 7 bases map to TRBD2. V was clipped by 3 bases and J by 4 bases; unmatched bases: 5. The V gene's germline CDR1 is WNHNN and CDR2 SYGVQD (reference sequence). The CDR3 runs 15 residues. CDR3 nucleotide sequence: TGCGCCAGCAGTGACCCAGCGGGAACCACCGGGGAGCTGTTTTTT. Residues: CASSDPAGTTGELFF.

As to this clone: The same CDR3 is also encoded by other DNA sequences in this sample. The gene calls are TRBV2 and TRBJ1-5, with D unclear. This CDR3 comprises 14 residues. Germline values: CDR1 SNHLY, CDR2 FYNNEI. Trimming removed 3 bases at V and 4 bases at J, with 10 bases between. CDR3 region: CASSDRDSNQPQHF. The DNA for the CDR3 is TGTGCCAGCAGTGATCGTGACTCGAATCAGCCCCAGCATTTT.

V and J are TRBV14 and TRBJ2-2, with a weak D call TRBD2 (6 bases). The CDR3 contains 18 residues. Germline CDR1 SGHDN, CDR2 FVKESK. V was pared by 0 bases and J by 5 bases, with 19 bases between. DNA of the CDR3: TGTGCCAGCAGCCAAGAGCGTTGGGAGGCAGGGCGGACCGGGGAGCTGTTTTTT. Translating it yields CASSQERWEAGRTGELFF. Complete variable domain (other parts from reference TRBV14 and TRBJ2-2): EAGVTQFPSHSVIEKGQTVTLRCDPISGHDNLYWYRRVMGKEIKFLLHFVKESKQDESGMPNNRFLAERTGGTYSTLKVQPAELEDSGVYFCASSQERWEAGRTGELFFGEGSRLTVL.

This clone was recorded only once. The DNA of the CDR3 is TGTGCCAGCAGCCCACATACTAGGGGTTCCTACGAGCAGTACTTC. Protein: CASSPHTRGSYEQYF. V gene TRBV9 combines with J gene TRBJ2-7, with D possibly called TRBD1 or TRBD2 (5 bases each). From germline, CDR1 is SGDLS and CDR2 YYNGEE. V lost 4 bases to trimming and J lost 1 base, with 15 bases between them. The CDR3 contains 15 residues.

The CDR3 DNA follows: TGTGCCAGCACTACGGACACTGAAGCTTTCTTT. Its translation is CASTTDTEAFF. The V and J genes are TRBV28 and TRBJ1-1; D gene uncertain. Looked up from germline, CDR1 is MDHEN and CDR2 is SYDVKM. The V and J ends lost 7 bases and 3 bases respectively, with 6 bases between them. This CDR3 contains 11 residues. The full variable domain, with the rest looked up from reference TRBV28 and TRBJ1-1, is DVKVTQSSRYLVKRTGEKVFLECVQDMDHENMFWYRQDPGLGLRLIYFSYDVKMKEKGDIPEGYSVSREKKERFSLILESASTNQTSMYLCASTTDTEAFFGQGTRLTVV.

The chain is built from TRBV4-1 and TRBJ2-4; D unresolved. V was clipped by 4 bases and J by 0 bases, with 10 bases between them. The CDR3 has 15 amino acids. CDR1 MGHRA and CDR2 YSYEKL come from the germline V gene. The CDR3 nucleotides are TGCGCCAGCAGCCCTACAGCTCTAGCCAAAAACATTCAGTACTTC. Its translation is CASSPTALAKNIQYF.

This chain links TRBV28 with TRBJ2-7, with a tentative D call TRBD1 (5 bases). This CDR3 region has 12 residues. Trimming cost V 7 bases and J 2 bases, with 9 bases left between them. The germline V gene has CDR1 MDHEN and CDR2 SYDVKM. CDR3 nucleotides: TGTGCCAGCAAACAGGCTCCCTACGAGCAGTACTTC. Its protein product is CASKQAPYEQYF.

The V call is TRBV9, the J call TRBJ1-2, with no clear D. Germline CDR1 is SGDLS and CDR2 is YYNGEE. V gave up 4 bases and J gave up 3 bases, with 16 bases separating them. The CDR3 consists of 15 residues. The CDR3 is CASSPTWLDYYGYTF. In DNA, the CDR3 is TGTGCCAGCAGCCCCACCTGGTTGGACTACTATGGCTACACCTTC.

The rearrangement uses TRBV19 and TRBJ1-2, with no clear D. Germline V lookup: CDR1 LNHDA, CDR2 SQIVND (reference sequence). The V and J ends lost 7 bases and 8 bases respectively, with 23 bases between them. The CDR3 consists of 15 residues. This CDR3 reads CASTSQSAGTLGYTF. The CDR3 DNA is TGTGCCAGTACCTCCCAATCGGCAGGAACGCTCGGCTACACCTTC.